The clone carrying this T cell receptor (beta chain) was detected a few times. Its antigen remains unknown. This sample is drawn from a study of cytomegalovirus exposure and HLA in healthy donors. Overall study results and limits: There was a cluster of highly shared sequence variants that was likely a sequencing artifact. Looking again later, the authors saw that most CMV-associated TCR beta chains seemed HLA-restricted.

The length of the CDR3 is 14 residues. The germline V gene encodes CDR1 MGHRA and CDR2 YSYEKL. Trimming took 4 bases from V and 6 from J, leaving 13 bases between them. The primer mix had 60 Vbeta and 13 Jbeta primers. In the original processing: Unique TCR beta chains totaled some 81 million in a later count, with roughly 11 million of them shared. Sequencing was performed with immunoSEQ multiplex PCR; in TCRdb, only in-frame clones are kept and a portion is missing. V, J and clone size are taken as reported in that table, and D and trimming were inferred from the DNA itself. Found here are approximately 75,000 clones, 65% to 70% of them singletons; the top ten hold 20% to 25%.

This sequence joins TRBV4-1 and TRBJ1-5, with a weak D call TRBD1 (6 bases). Specimen: PBMCs. This clonotype was obtained from a man aged 40-55 years in good health and CMV-seropositive. CDR3 sequence (DNA): TGCGCCAGCAGCCCACAGGGTGGACTTCAGCCCCAGCATTTT. It encodes CASSPQGGLQPQHF.